These 18 T cell receptor beta chains came from one sample sequenced in a study of regulatory T cells in long-lasting Graves disease. Investigators prepared the TCR beta libraries by applying iRepertoire HTBI primers and Arm-PCR of CDR3 regions. MiXCR was run by TCRdb on the multiplex PCR reads, yielding one entry per CDR3 protein. The top ten clones hold about 15% of a sample with around 460,000 distinct CDR3 sequences, approximately 15% of them seen once. The sample's time point: newly diagnosed GD, antithyroid drugs for less than 3 months. Construction of the TCR library relied on RNA isolated from PBMCs. Another study also made use of these data, one on T cells in Graves' hyperthyroidism and ophthalmopathy.

Here the sequenced sample was peripheral blood mononuclear cells (PBMCs), taken at new diagnosis, from a patient treated with antithyroid drugs. The source is a woman aged 45-60 years with Graves disease.

The chain is built from TRBV4-1 and TRBJ1-5; possibly TRBD1 for D (5 bases). CDR3 length equals 14 residues. Per germline, CDR1 MGHRA and CDR2 YSYEKL. The V and J ends lost 5 bases and 4 bases respectively, with 12 bases between them. This CDR3 is CASSTARDNQPQHF. For the CDR3, the DNA is TGCGCCAGCAGCACCGCCAGGGATAATCAGCCCCAGCATTTT.

This clonotype was detected ten times or more. The V and J genes are TRBV2 and TRBJ2-7; D tentatively fits TRBD1 or TRBD2 (6 bases each). Germline V gene sequence: CDR1 SNHLY, CDR2 FYNNEI. Deletions cut 10 bases from V and 6 bases from J, with 16 bases between. The CDR3 has 12 residues. CDR3 nucleotide sequence: TGTGCCACCCTAAAAACGGGGGCCGAGCAGTACTTC. It codes for CATLKTGAEQYF.

This clonotype has a count of ten or more. The genes are TRBV9 and TRBJ2-3, with D possibly being TRBD1 (5 bases). This CDR3 has 12 residues. Germline V gives CDR1 SGDLS, CDR2 YYNGEE. V was pared by 3 bases and J by 6 bases, with 8 bases between. In DNA form, the CDR3 reads TGTGCCAGCAGCGAGGCAGGGGATACGCAGTATTTT. Its protein product is CASSEAGDTQYF.

This rearrangement joins TRBV19 to TRBJ2-2; TRBD1 might be the D (6 bases). Between the trimmed V and J ends, which lost 0 bases and 0 bases, there was a span of 11 bases. The CDR3 is 17 amino acids. Germline V gives CDR1 LNHDA, CDR2 SQIVND (reference sequence). The CDR3: CASSIDPRTANTGELFF. The CDR3 bases are TGTGCCAGTAGTATAGATCCCCGGACAGCGAACACCGGGGAGCTGTTTTTT.

This clonotype has at least ten counts. The gene calls are TRBV28 and TRBJ2-7; D ambiguous. The CDR3 sequence is 14 residues long. V gave up 4 bases and J gave up 3 bases, with 13 bases separating them. CDR1 and CDR2 from the germline V gene are MDHEN and SYDVKM. The CDR3 loop is CASSSRLPHYEQYF. For the CDR3, the DNA is TGTGCCAGCAGTTCGAGGCTTCCTCACTACGAGCAGTACTTC.

This clonotype was observed a handful of times. This chain uses TRBV4-1 with TRBJ2-1, with TRBD1 identical over 11 bases. V shed 1 base, J shed 12 bases, and the junction held 5 bases outside the gene matches. Germline assignment: CDR1 MGHRA and CDR2 YSYEKL. The CDR3 consists of 14 residues. The CDR3 nucleotides read TGCGCCAGCAGCCAAGGTCCCGGGACAGGGGGGCAGTTCTTC. This encodes CASSQGPGTGGQFF.

This clonotype appeared many times. V usage is TRBV5-6 and J usage is TRBJ2-7, with D tentatively TRBD2 (6 bases). Germline CDR1 is SGHDT and CDR2 is YYEEEE. Trimming removed 2 bases at V and 7 bases at J, with 19 bases between. This CDR3 is 15 amino acids long. In DNA, the CDR3 is TGTGCCAGCAGCTTAATAGGAGGAGGGCCGTGGGAGCAGTACTTC. Its translation: CASSLIGGGPWEQYF.

This clonotype was seen many times. The V and J genes are TRBV3-1 and TRBJ1-5, with D uncertain. This CDR3 spans 15 amino acids. V was cut by 3 bases and J by 3 bases, with 12 bases left in between. Germline V gene data show CDR1 as LGHDT and CDR2 as YNNKEL (reference sequence). DNA of the CDR3: TGTGCCAGCAGCCAGATGGGTGGTGACAATCAGCCCCAGCATTTT. It yields the protein CASSQMGGDNQPQHF. Full variable domain (missing parts from reference TRBV3-1 and TRBJ1-5): DTAVSQTPKYLVTQMGNDKSIKCEQNLGHDTMYWYKQDSKKFLKIMFSYNNKELIINETVPNRFSPKSPDKAHLNLHINSLELGDSAVYFCASSQMGGDNQPQHFGDGTRLSIL.

This rearrangement joins TRBV14 to TRBJ2-3; 7 positions agree with TRBD1. The CDR3 extends over 16 amino acids. The trim removed 0 bases at V and 5 bases at J, leaving 8 bases unmatched. CDR1 SGHDN and CDR2 FVKESK come from the germline V gene. The CDR3 loop is CASSQDVLGGGDTQYF. The CDR3 bases are TGTGCCAGCAGCCAAGATGTCCTAGGGGGCGGAGATACGCAGTATTTT.

This clonotype has only a few counts. The chain joins TRBV27 to TRBJ1-2; no firm D call. This CDR3 has 15 amino acids. Deletions cut 5 bases from V and 7 bases from J, with 20 bases between. Germline V lookup: CDR1 MNHEY, CDR2 SMNVEV (reference sequence). In nucleotides, the CDR3 is TGTGCCAGCAGTGGCCGAGTGGGCGATCTAGGTGGCTACACCTTC. The encoded protein is CASSGRVGDLGGYTF.

This clonotype was seen ten or more times. CDR3 sequence (DNA): TGTGCCATCAGTGAAATCGGGACTAGCACAGATACGCAGTATTTT. It yields the protein CAISEIGTSTDTQYF. The chain carries TRBV10-3 and TRBJ2-3; TRBD2 might be the D (6 bases). The V end lost 3 bases, the J end lost 0 bases, and 10 bases lay between the germline ends. CDR3 length: 15 amino acids. Germline V CDR1 and CDR2: ENHRY, SYGVKD.

The chain employs TRBV14 and TRBJ2-7; D is uncertain. V lost 1 base and J 2 bases, leaving 9 bases between the germline ends. This CDR3 comprises 14 residues. Germline V gene data show CDR1 as SGHDN and CDR2 as FVKESK. The CDR3 nucleotides are TGTGCCAGCAGCCAAGCTCCGGGTCCCTACGAGCAGTACTTC. Translation: CASSQAPGPYEQYF.

This chain joins TRBV29-1 and TRBJ2-3, with 11 bases that match TRBD1. The CDR3 contains 14 residues. From germline, CDR1 is SQVTM and CDR2 ANQGSEA. CDR3 protein: CLAGTGGYTDTQYF. CDR3 DNA sequence: TGCCTAGCGGGGACAGGGGGGTACACAGATACGCAGTATTTT.

This clonotype showed up many times. V is TRBV27 and J is TRBJ2-7; tentatively, D is TRBD1 (6 bases). This CDR3 spans 14 amino acids. Germline CDR1 MNHEY, CDR2 SMNVEV (reference sequence). Trimming pared 3 bases from V and 3 bases from J, leaving 12 bases between. CDR3 in amino acids: CASSLGRGIYEQYF. CDR3 nucleotide sequence: TGTGCCAGCAGTTTGGGCAGGGGAATCTACGAGCAGTACTTC.

This clonotype was observed at least ten times. V gene TRBV3-1 combines with J gene TRBJ2-5; weak D call: TRBD1 (6 bases). This CDR3 has 14 amino acids. CDR1 and CDR2 (germline): LGHDT, YNNKEL (reference sequence). Deletions cut 1 base from V and 9 bases from J, with 15 bases between. This CDR3 reads CASSQADRQDSQYF. The CDR3 DNA is TGTGCCAGCAGCCAAGCCGACCGACAGGACTCCCAGTACTTC.

V usage is TRBV7-3 and J usage is TRBJ2-2, with D hard to call. V dropped 4 bases and J dropped 10 bases, with 13 bases sitting between them. Per the germline V gene, CDR1 is SGHTA and CDR2 is FQGTGA. This CDR3 spans 13 amino acids. CDR3 nucleotide sequence: TGTGCCAGCAGCTACGGCCCTCTCGAGGAGCTGTTTTTT. This translates into CASSYGPLEELFF.

This clonotype was seen repeatedly, ten times or more. The CDR3 nucleotides are TGTGCCAGCAGCTTAGTCGAAGATCAGCCCCAGCATTTT. Translating it yields CASSLVEDQPQHF. The genes are TRBV7-9 and TRBJ1-5; D is uncertain. CDR1 is SEHNR, CDR2 FQNEAQ, per germline (reference sequence). The length of the CDR3 is 13 residues. V lost 1 base to trimming and J lost 5 bases, with 6 bases between them.

This clonotype has only a few counts. The rearrangement joins TRBV5-1 to TRBJ2-1; D is uncertain. The CDR3 length is 14 residues. The germline V and J ends were trimmed by 0 bases and 6 bases, with 10 bases remaining between them. The germline V gene encodes CDR1 SGHRS and CDR2 YFSETQ. The CDR3: CASSLEAGANEQFF. The CDR3 region has the DNA TGCGCCAGCAGCTTGGAGGCAGGTGCCAATGAGCAGTTCTTC.